Listed here is a single T cell receptor beta chain. Its antigen is unidentified. These data originate in a study of T-cell memory formation after mild COVID-19. Study-wide points: What remained unconfirmed was the SARS-CoV-2 specificity of second-wave clones peaking on day 37.

MiXCR, applied by TCRdb to the 5' RACE reads, yields one record per CDR3 protein. This table holds 210,000 or so distinct CDR3 sequences, roughly 27% found once. The CDR3 sequence is 16 residues long. In germline, CDR1 is SNHLY, CDR2 FYNNEI. J was trimmed by 5 bases and V by 4 bases; bases with no gene match: 12. This rearrangement joins TRBV2 to TRBJ2-7; 9 nucleotides line up with TRBD1. The source of this sequence is an adult woman who had mild COVID-19 (a few samples of this study predate the infection). Cell type and time point are not known. The sequenced sample was PBMCs or a T cell subset sorted from them (not recorded which). This CDR3 is CASSAGQGNLIHEQYF. The DNA of the CDR3 is TGTGCCAGCAGTGCGGGACAGGGCAACCTAATCCACGAGCAGTACTTC.